The sequence of this T cell receptor (beta chain) was determined in a study of blood T cell repertoires in COVID-19. Authors' data handling: Researchers report that nucleated cell counts were estimated from reference gene primer amplification. Sequenced by immunoSEQ multiplex PCR; TCRdb stores in-frame clones only, minus some. Clone size and the V and J calls come from that table; the DNA yielded D and trimming. Here the sample spans about 480,000 clones, roughly 90% being singletons. This CDR3 spans 14 amino acids. In germline, CDR1 is MDHEN, CDR2 SYDVKM. V shed 6 bases and J 8 bases; nucleotides not matched to a gene: 11.

The receptor comes from a woman aged 30 to 39 with acute or convalescent COVID-19. This chain connects TRBV28 to TRBJ1-2, with 8 nucleotides matching TRBD1. The sequencing input was peripheral blood. CDR3 nucleotides: TGTGCCAGCAGACCCCAGGGGGCGAGTAAAGGCTACACCTTC. Its protein product is CASRPQGASKGYTF.